This T cell receptor (beta chain) was sequenced during a study of response to subunit inactivated influenza vaccine. Study-level findings and limits: Few additional T cells are recruited per seasonal influenza vaccination, authors suggested.

CDR1 and CDR2 from the germline V gene are LGHDT and YNNKEL (reference sequence). Trimming removed 4 bases at V and 10 bases at J, with 17 bases between. This CDR3 spans 13 amino acids. In TCRdb, the RT-PCR reads were re-called with MiXCR into one record per CDR3 protein. Here the sample spans about 830,000 distinct CDR3 sequences, roughly 18% being singletons. Comments on this clonotype: Its antigen is not known.

The clonotype originates from a middle-aged man who received an inactivated influenza vaccine. Material: PBMCs from blood, obtained roughly 5 days after vaccination. The V and J genes are TRBV3-1 and TRBJ2-7, with D uncertain. The CDR3 spells CASSPASRSLQYF. The CDR3 coding sequence is TGTGCCAGCAGCCCCGCGTCGCGATCGTTACAGTACTTC.